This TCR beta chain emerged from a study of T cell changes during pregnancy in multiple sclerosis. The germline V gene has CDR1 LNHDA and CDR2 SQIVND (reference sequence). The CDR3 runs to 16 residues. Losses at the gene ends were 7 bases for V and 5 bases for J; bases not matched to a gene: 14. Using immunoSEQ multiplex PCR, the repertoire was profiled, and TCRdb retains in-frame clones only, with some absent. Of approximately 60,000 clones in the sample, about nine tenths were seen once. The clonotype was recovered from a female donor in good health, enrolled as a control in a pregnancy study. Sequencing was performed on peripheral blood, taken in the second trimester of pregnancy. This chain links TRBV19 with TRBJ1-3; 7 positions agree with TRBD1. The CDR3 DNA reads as TGTGCCAGTACCGATCGCCCCGACAGGGAACGAAACACCATATATTTT. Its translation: CASTDRPDRERNTIYF.